One sample yielded the 21 T cell receptor beta chains listed below, sequenced in a study of a mutant IDH1 vaccine in newly diagnosed glioma. The time point is: week 35, safety follow-up. The study gave 300 ug of mutant IDH1 20-mer peptide per vaccine dose, with topical imiquimod. TCRdb's table, derived via immunoSEQ multiplex PCR, lists solely in-frame clones and lacks some. This sample has under 35,000 clones, with more than 60% found just once. Their recognized antigens are unknown. Here the sequenced sample was PBMCs, taken from a glioma patient whose treatment included an IDH1 peptide vaccine. The source of these receptors is a middle-aged man with glioma.

V and J are TRBV10-1 and TRBJ2-3; 8 bases line up with TRBD1. This CDR3 is built from 16 residues. Germline-derived CDR1 and CDR2 are WNHNN and SYGVQD (reference sequence). J was trimmed by 1 base and V by 5 bases; bases with no gene match: 8. The CDR3 nucleotides are TGCGCCAGCAGTAAACCAGACAGGGGACGCACAGATACGCAGTATTTT. Translating it yields CASSKPDRGRTDTQYF.

The chain has TRBV6-6 and TRBJ2-1, with TRBD2 identical over 8 bases. The CDR3 covers 15 residues. CDR1 and CDR2 from the germline V gene are MNHNY and SVGAGI (reference sequence). The V segment lost 7 bases and the J segment 7 bases; nucleotides outside the gene matches: 12. DNA of the CDR3: TGTGCCAGCAACCTAGCGGGTCCCCGGGGGAATGAGCAGTTCTTC. Translating gives CASNLAGPRGNEQFF.

The chain uses TRBV30 and TRBJ1-5, with D maybe TRBD1 (5 bases). Trimming shortened V by 0 bases and J by 7 bases, and 19 bases separated the two germline ends. The germline CDR1 and CDR2 sequences are GTSNPN and SVGIG (reference sequence). The CDR3 length is 16 residues. CDR3 coding DNA: TGTGCCTGGAGTGTAATGGTGGGAGGGGAGGAGCAGCCCCAGCATTTT. This translates into CAWSVMVGGEEQPQHF. The full variable domain, its missing parts supplied by reference TRBV30 and TRBJ1-5, is SQTIHQWPATLVQPVGSPLSLECTVEGTSNPNLYWYRQAAGRGLQLLFYSVGIGQISSEVPQNLSASRPQDRQFILSSKKLLLSDSGFYLCAWSVMVGGEEQPQHFGDGTRLSIL.

This clone was observed a few times. The CDR3 sequence is CSVPRDRGSYEQYF. CDR3 bases: TGCAGCGTTCCCCGGGACCGAGGATCCTACGAGCAGTACTTC. The chain joins TRBV29-1 to TRBJ2-7; D could derive from TRBD1 or TRBD2 (5 bases each). The V end was cut by 5 bases, the J end by 1 base, with 15 bases between. Germline V gives CDR1 SQVTM, CDR2 ANQGSEA. The CDR3 covers 14 residues.

The chain has TRBV11-3 and TRBJ1-2, with a weak D call TRBD1 (5 bases). CDR1 and CDR2 (germline): SGHNT, YENEEA. The CDR3 is 12 amino acids. V lost 5 bases and J lost 8, with 12 bases in between. This chain's CDR3 is CASSRGAEGYTF. In nucleotides, the CDR3 is TGTGCCAGCAGCCGCGGGGCTGAGGGCTACACCTTC.

For the CDR3, the DNA is TGTGCCAGCAGCGCGGCGGGGGCCAAAAACATTCAGTACTTC. This encodes CASSAAGAKNIQYF. This chain joins TRBV7-9 and TRBJ2-4, with D perhaps matching TRBD2 (6 bases). The ends were cut back, 5 bases at V and 1 base at J, with 9 bases in the middle. Germline V gene lookup returns CDR1 SEHNR and CDR2 FQNEAQ (reference sequence). The CDR3 spans 14 residues.

This chain joins TRBV6-1 and TRBJ1-4; 12 bases fit TRBD1. Germline assignment: CDR1 MNHNS and CDR2 SASEGT. Trimming at V came to 8 bases and at J to 6 bases, leaving 7 bases not matched to a gene. The CDR3 spans 15 residues. CDR3 nucleotide sequence: TGTGCCAGCGCCGGGACAGGGGGCGGGCATGAAAAACTGTTTTTT. Protein: CASAGTGGGHEKLFF.

The CDR3 loop is CASSLQGVPNTEAFF. CDR3 nucleotides: TGTGCCAGCAGCCTTCAGGGGGTTCCGAACACTGAAGCTTTCTTT. The chain carries TRBV7-9 and TRBJ1-1, with 7 bases identical to TRBD1. This CDR3 has 15 residues. Germline-derived CDR1 and CDR2 are SEHNR and FQNEAQ (reference sequence). J was trimmed by 1 base and V by 5 bases; bases with no gene match: 7.

The rearrangement joins TRBV27 to TRBJ1-2, with D perhaps matching TRBD1 (6 bases). CDR1 is MNHEY, CDR2 SMNVEV, per germline (reference sequence). Trimming cost V 4 bases and J 8 bases, with 14 bases left between them. The CDR3 has 13 residues. CDR3 amino acids: CASSSVQGRGYTF. CDR3 DNA: TGTGCCAGCAGTTCGGTACAGGGACGAGGCTACACCTTC.

The chain joins TRBV7-9 to TRBJ1-2; D may be TRBD1 (5 bases). V was pared by 1 base and J by 0 bases, with 9 bases between. The CDR3 is made up of 15 amino acids. The germline V gene has CDR1 SEHNR and CDR2 FQNEAQ (reference sequence). The CDR3 coding sequence is TGTGCCAGCAGCTTAGGGTCGGGGCCTAACTATGGCTACACCTTC. It is translated as CASSLGSGPNYGYTF.

In its sample, this clone was seen once. The chain couples TRBV7-9 to TRBJ2-2; no clear D gene. Germline-derived CDR1 and CDR2 are SEHNR and FQNEAQ (reference sequence). The V end lost 5 bases, the J end lost 1 base, and 8 bases lay between the germline ends. The CDR3 runs 14 residues. The CDR3 DNA reads TGTGCCAGCAGCCTAACTGGGAACACCGGGGAGCTGTTTTTT. Translation gives CASSLTGNTGELFF.

This chain uses TRBV2 with TRBJ2-3; TRBD1 matches at 9 bases. With 6 bases clipped from V and 6 bases from J, the junction kept 4 bases outside the gene matches. The CDR3 is 13 amino acids. Germline loops: CDR1 SNHLY, CDR2 FYNNEI. The DNA of the CDR3 is TGTGCCAGCAGGGGACAGGGACCCGATACGCAGTATTTT. Residues: CASRGQGPDTQYF.

This rearrangement joins TRBV18 to TRBJ1-3, with 7 bases aligning to TRBD1. The germline gives CDR1 KGHSH, CDR2 LQKENI. The J segment lost 0 bases and the V segment lost 3 bases, leaving 5 bases of the junction unmatched. This CDR3 is built from 16 residues. CDR3 residues: CASSPNRQGSGNTIYF. The CDR3 DNA sequence: TGTGCCAGCTCACCGAACCGACAGGGCTCTGGAAACACCATATATTTT.

This chain links TRBV29-1 with TRBJ2-1; 7 nucleotides match TRBD2. The CDR3 loop spans 15 amino acids. Looked up from germline, CDR1 is SQVTM and CDR2 is ANQGSEA. V was pared by 0 bases and J by 10 bases, with 12 bases of the junction left unmatched. CDR3 residues: CSVEDPGGGVREQFF. The CDR3 nucleotides are TGCAGCGTTGAAGATCCGGGGGGAGGGGTTAGGGAGCAGTTCTTC.

This clone turned up a few times. This chain connects TRBV28 to TRBJ2-5; D gene unclear. Germline CDR1 reads MDHEN; CDR2 reads SYDVKM. Deletions cut 4 bases from V and 0 bases from J, with 6 bases between. This CDR3 is 13 amino acids long. The CDR3 sequence: CASSSRNQETQYF. CDR3 DNA: TGTGCCAGCAGTTCTCGTAACCAAGAGACCCAGTACTTC.

The V and J genes are TRBV19 and TRBJ1-5, with a tentative D call TRBD1 (6 bases). V was clipped by 3 bases and J by 11 bases, with 8 bases between them. The length of the CDR3 is 11 residues. The germline V gene has CDR1 LNHDA and CDR2 SQIVND (reference sequence). The CDR3 region is CASSMEGAQHF. The DNA for the CDR3 is TGTGCCAGTAGTATGGAGGGGGCCCAGCATTTT.

This clone was found a few times. The chain joins TRBV7-9 to TRBJ1-5; no definite D call. Per the germline V gene, CDR1 is SEHNR and CDR2 is FQNEAQ (reference sequence). V lost 5 bases and J lost 2, with 7 bases in between. This CDR3 is 13 amino acids long. The CDR3 region has the DNA TGTGCCAGCAGCGGTGAGGGCAATCAGCCCCAGCATTTT. Residues: CASSGEGNQPQHF.

This clone was detected only once. The chain joins TRBV5-1 to TRBJ2-1, with 8 bases aligning to TRBD2. The CDR3 runs 16 residues. Germline CDR1 and CDR2: SGHRS and YFSETQ. V dropped 0 bases and J dropped 10; count of bases not matched to a gene: 12. In nucleotides, the CDR3 is TGCGCCAGCAGCTTGGGGGCGGGGGGTGAATCGGGAGAGCAGTTCTTC. This codes for CASSLGAGGESGEQFF. The whole variable domain, remainder taken from reference TRBV5-1 and TRBJ2-1, is KAGVTQTPRYLIKTRGQQVTLSCSPISGHRSVSWYQQTPGQGLQFLFEYFSETQRNKGNFPGRFSGRQFSNSRSEMNVSTLELGDSALYLCASSLGAGGESGEQFFGPGTRLTVL.

The chain combines TRBV6-5 with TRBJ1-5; D ambiguous. Trimming shortened V by 5 bases and J by 4 bases, and 6 bases separated the two germline ends. The CDR3 sequence is 12 residues long. The germline CDR1 and CDR2 sequences are MNHEY and SVGAGI. The CDR3 protein is CASSQVNQPQHF. CDR3 bases: TGTGCCAGCAGTCAGGTTAATCAGCCCCAGCATTTT.

The chain employs TRBV4-1 and TRBJ1-1, with D maybe TRBD1 (6 bases). The length of the CDR3 is 18 residues. Trimming took 5 bases from V and 4 from J, leaving 26 bases between them. Germline V gene lookup returns CDR1 MGHRA and CDR2 YSYEKL. Here the CDR3 DNA reads TGCGCCAGCAGCTTCGGCCCCCGGGACAAACTTTTGAGCACTGAAGCTTTCTTT. It codes for CASSFGPRDKLLSTEAFF.

The chain has TRBV11-2 and TRBJ1-1; D is undetermined. Germline CDR1 reads SGHAT; CDR2 reads FQNNGV. The CDR3 totals 13 residues. V was shortened by 7 bases and J by 1 base, with 10 bases between the two germline ends. The CDR3 loop is CASKSGGNTEAFF. DNA of the CDR3: TGTGCCAGCAAATCGGGTGGGAACACTGAAGCTTTCTTT.